This passage covers 3 T cell receptor beta chains from one sample sequenced in a study of blood T cell repertoires in COVID-19. The table came from immunoSEQ multiplex PCR; TCRdb's copy has only in-frame clones and leaves some out. The sample lists 170,000 or so clones, more than 75% occurring once. The sequenced material came from peripheral blood. These TCRs come from a woman between 18 and 29 years old who had recovered from COVID-19.

J is TRBJ1-6 and V is TRBV3-1 (or the pseudogene TRBV3-2); TRBD1 might be the D (5 bases). This CDR3 contains 13 residues. V was shortened by 0 bases and J by 10 bases, with 7 bases between the two germline ends. Per germline, CDR1 LGHDT and CDR2 YNNKEL (reference sequence). The CDR3 bases are TGTGCCAGCAGCCAAGATTGGGGCTCACCCCTCCACTTT. It yields the protein CASSQDWGSPLHF.

The rearrangement joins TRBV5-5 to TRBJ2-7, with TRBD1 matching over 11 bases. The CDR3 sequence is 16 residues long. After removal of 2 bases from V and 0 bases from J, the junction contained 4 bases not matched to a gene. The V gene's germline CDR1 is SGHKS and CDR2 YYEKEE (reference sequence). The CDR3 coding sequence is TGTGCCAGCAGCTTTGGAGGGACAGGGGGCTCCTACGAGCAGTACTTC. As protein: CASSFGGTGGSYEQYF.

This rearrangement joins TRBV3-1 (or the pseudogene TRBV3-2) to TRBJ2-3; perhaps TRBD1 as D (7 bases). Germline CDR1 is LGHDT and CDR2 is YNNKEL (reference sequence). The CDR3 totals 15 residues. V gave up 3 bases and J gave up 6 bases, with 16 bases separating them. CDR3 residues: CASSQRRGPVDTQYF. Here the CDR3 DNA reads TGTGCCAGCAGCCAGCGGAGGGGGCCGGTGGATACGCAGTATTTT.